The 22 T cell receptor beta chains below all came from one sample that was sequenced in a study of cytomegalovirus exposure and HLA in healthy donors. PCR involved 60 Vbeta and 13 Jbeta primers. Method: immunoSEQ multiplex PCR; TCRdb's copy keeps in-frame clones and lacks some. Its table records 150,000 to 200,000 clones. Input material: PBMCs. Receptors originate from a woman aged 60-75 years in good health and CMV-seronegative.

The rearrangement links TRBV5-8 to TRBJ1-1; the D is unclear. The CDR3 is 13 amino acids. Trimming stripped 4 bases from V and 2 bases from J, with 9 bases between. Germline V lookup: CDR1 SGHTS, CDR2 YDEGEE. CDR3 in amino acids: CASSGQTNTEAFF. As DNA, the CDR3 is TGTGCCAGCAGCGGGCAGACCAACACTGAAGCTTTCTTT. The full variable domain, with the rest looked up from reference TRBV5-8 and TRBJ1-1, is EAGVTQSPTHLIKTRGQQATLRCSPISGHTSVYWYQQALGLGLQFLLWYDEGEERNRGNFPPRFSGRQFPNYSSELNVNALELEDSALYLCASSGQTNTEAFFGQGTRLTVV.

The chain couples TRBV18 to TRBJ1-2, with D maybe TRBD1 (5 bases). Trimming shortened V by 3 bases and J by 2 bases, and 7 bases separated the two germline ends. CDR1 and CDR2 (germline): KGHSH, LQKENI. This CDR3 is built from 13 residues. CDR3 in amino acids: CASSPRQNYGYTF. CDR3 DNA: TGTGCCAGCTCACCCAGACAGAACTATGGCTACACCTTC.

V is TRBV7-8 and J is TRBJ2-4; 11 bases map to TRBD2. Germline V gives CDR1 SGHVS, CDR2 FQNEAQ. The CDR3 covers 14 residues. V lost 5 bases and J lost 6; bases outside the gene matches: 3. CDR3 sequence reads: CASSPGTSGNIQYF. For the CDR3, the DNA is TGTGCCAGCAGCCCCGGGACTAGCGGAAACATTCAGTACTTC.

CDR3 DNA sequence: TGTGCCAGCAGGCTGACAGGGGGAAGCTCTGGAAACACCATATATTTT. Its translation is CASRLTGGSSGNTIYF. The J gene is TRBJ1-3, the V gene TRBV2; the match to TRBD1 covers 9 bases. In germline, CDR1 is SNHLY, CDR2 FYNNEI. V gave up 6 bases and J gave up 0 bases; unmatched junction bases: 6. This CDR3 has 16 residues.

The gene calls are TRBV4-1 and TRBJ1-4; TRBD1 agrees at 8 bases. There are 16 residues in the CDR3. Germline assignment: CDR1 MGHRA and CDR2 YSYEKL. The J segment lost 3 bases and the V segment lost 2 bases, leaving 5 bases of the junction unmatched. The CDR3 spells CASSQQTGAPNEKLFF. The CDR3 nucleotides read TGCGCCAGCAGCCAACAGACAGGGGCGCCTAATGAAAAACTGTTTTTT.

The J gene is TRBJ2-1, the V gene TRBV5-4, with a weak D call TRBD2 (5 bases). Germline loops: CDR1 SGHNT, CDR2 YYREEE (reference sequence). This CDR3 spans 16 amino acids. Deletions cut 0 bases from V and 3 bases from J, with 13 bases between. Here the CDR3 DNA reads TGTGCCAGCAGCTTGGGAGCAGCCAGCGGCTACAATGAGCAGTTCTTC. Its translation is CASSLGAASGYNEQFF.

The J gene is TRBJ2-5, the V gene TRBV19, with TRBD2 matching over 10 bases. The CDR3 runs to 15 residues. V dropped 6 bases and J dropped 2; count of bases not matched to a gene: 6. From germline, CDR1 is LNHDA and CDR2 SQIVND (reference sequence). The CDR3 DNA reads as TGTGCCAGTAGACCTCTAGCGGGGGTGCAAGAGACCCAGTACTTC. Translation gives CASRPLAGVQETQYF.

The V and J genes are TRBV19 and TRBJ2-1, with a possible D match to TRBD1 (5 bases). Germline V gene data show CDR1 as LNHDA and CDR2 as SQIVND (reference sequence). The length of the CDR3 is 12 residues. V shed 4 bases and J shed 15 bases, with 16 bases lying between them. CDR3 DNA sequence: TGTGCCAGTAGTAACCCCCAGGGTTCCAGGTTCTTC. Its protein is CASSNPQGSRFF.

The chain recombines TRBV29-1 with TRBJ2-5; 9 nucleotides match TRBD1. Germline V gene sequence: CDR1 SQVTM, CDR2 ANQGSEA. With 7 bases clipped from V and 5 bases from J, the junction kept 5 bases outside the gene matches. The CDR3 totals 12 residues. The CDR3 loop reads CSARTGEETQYF. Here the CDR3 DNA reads TGCAGCGCCCGGACAGGGGAGGAGACCCAGTACTTC. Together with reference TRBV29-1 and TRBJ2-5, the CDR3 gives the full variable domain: SAVISQKPSRDICQRGTSLTIQCQVDSQVTMMFWYRQQPGQSLTLIATANQGSEATYESGFVIDKFPISRPNLTFSTLTVSNMSPEDSSIYLCSARTGEETQYFGPGTRLLVL.

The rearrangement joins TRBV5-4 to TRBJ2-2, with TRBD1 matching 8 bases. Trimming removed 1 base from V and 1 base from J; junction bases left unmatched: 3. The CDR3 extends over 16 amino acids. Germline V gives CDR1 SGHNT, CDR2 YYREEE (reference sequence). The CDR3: CASSLSGTGNTGELFF. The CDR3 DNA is TGTGCCAGCAGCTTGTCCGGGACAGGGAACACCGGGGAGCTGTTTTTT.

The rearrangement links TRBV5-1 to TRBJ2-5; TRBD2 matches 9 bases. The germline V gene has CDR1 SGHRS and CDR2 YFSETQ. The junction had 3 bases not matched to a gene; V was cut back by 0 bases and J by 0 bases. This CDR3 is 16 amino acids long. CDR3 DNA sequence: TGCGCCAGCAGCTTGGACCTAGCGGGGCACCAAGAGACCCAGTACTTC. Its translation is CASSLDLAGHQETQYF.

The CDR3 DNA is TGTGCCAGCAGGCGGCGTGATCCCGGGGAGCTGTTTTTT. It specifies CASRRRDPGELFF. The V and J genes are TRBV2 and TRBJ2-2, with D uncertain. Trimming shortened V by 6 bases and J by 6 bases, and 11 bases separated the two germline ends. From germline, CDR1 is SNHLY and CDR2 FYNNEI. CDR3 length: 13 amino acids.

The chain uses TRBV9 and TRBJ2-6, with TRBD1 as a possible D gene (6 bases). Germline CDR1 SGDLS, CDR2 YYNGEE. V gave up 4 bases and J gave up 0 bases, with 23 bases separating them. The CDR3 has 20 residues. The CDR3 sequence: CASSRLKGTNTFSGANVLTF. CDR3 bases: TGTGCCAGCAGCCGCCTTAAAGGGACAAATACCTTCTCTGGGGCCAACGTCCTGACTTTC.

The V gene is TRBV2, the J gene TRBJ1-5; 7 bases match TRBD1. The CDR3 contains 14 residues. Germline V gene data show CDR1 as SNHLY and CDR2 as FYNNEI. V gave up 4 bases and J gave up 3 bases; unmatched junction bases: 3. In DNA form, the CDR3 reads TGTGCCAGCAGTGGACAGGGACTCAATCAGCCCCAGCATTTT. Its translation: CASSGQGLNQPQHF.

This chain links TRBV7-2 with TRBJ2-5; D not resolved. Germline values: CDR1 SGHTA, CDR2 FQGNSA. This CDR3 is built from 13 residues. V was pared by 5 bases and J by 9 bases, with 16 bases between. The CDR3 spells CASSQAEDASQYF. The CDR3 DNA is TGTGCCAGCAGCCAAGCCGAAGATGCGTCCCAGTACTTC.

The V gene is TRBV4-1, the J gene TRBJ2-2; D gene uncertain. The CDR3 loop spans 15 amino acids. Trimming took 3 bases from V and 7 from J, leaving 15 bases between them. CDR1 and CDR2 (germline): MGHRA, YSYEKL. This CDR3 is CASSQVPRSGGELFF. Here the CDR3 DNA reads TGCGCCAGCAGCCAGGTACCTCGGAGTGGCGGGGAGCTGTTTTTT.

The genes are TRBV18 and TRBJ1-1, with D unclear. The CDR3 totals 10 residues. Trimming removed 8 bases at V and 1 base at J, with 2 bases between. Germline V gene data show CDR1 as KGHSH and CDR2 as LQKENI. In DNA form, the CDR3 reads TGTGCCAGCCGGAACACTGAAGCTTTCTTT. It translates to CASRNTEAFF.

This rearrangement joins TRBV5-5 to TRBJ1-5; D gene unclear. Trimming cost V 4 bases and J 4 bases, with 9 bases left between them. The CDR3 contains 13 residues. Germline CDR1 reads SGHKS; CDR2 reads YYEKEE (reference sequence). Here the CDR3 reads CASSPTGNQPQHF. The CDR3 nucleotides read TGTGCCAGCAGCCCGACCGGGAATCAGCCCCAGCATTTT.

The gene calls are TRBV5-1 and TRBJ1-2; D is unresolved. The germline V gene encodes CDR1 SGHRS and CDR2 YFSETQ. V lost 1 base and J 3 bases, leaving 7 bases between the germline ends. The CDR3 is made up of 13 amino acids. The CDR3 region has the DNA TGCGCCAGCAGCTTGACTGCCGACTATGGCTACACCTTC. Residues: CASSLTADYGYTF. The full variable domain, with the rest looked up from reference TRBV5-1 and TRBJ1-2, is KAGVTQTPRYLIKTRGQQVTLSCSPISGHRSVSWYQQTPGQGLQFLFEYFSETQRNKGNFPGRFSGRQFSNSRSEMNVSTLELGDSALYLCASSLTADYGYTFGSGTRLTVV.

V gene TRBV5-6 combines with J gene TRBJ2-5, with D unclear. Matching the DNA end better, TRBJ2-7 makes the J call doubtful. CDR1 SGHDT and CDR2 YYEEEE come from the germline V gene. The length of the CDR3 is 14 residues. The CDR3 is CASSLDSRSYEQYF. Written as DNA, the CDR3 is TGTGCCAGCAGCTTGGACAGTAGGTCCTACGAGCAGTACTTC.

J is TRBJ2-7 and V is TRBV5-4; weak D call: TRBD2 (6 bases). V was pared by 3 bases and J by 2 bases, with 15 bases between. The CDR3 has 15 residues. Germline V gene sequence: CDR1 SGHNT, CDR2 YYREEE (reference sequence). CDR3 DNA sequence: TGTGCCAGCAGCTCAGACGGGGGTTCAGCCTACGAGCAGTACTTC. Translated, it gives CASSSDGGSAYEQYF.

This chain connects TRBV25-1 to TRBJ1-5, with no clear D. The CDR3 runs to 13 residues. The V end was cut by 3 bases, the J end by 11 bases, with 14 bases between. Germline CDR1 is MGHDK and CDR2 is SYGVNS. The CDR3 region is CASSDSAGLSQHF. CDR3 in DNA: TGTGCCAGCAGTGATTCCGCGGGATTGTCCCAGCATTTT.